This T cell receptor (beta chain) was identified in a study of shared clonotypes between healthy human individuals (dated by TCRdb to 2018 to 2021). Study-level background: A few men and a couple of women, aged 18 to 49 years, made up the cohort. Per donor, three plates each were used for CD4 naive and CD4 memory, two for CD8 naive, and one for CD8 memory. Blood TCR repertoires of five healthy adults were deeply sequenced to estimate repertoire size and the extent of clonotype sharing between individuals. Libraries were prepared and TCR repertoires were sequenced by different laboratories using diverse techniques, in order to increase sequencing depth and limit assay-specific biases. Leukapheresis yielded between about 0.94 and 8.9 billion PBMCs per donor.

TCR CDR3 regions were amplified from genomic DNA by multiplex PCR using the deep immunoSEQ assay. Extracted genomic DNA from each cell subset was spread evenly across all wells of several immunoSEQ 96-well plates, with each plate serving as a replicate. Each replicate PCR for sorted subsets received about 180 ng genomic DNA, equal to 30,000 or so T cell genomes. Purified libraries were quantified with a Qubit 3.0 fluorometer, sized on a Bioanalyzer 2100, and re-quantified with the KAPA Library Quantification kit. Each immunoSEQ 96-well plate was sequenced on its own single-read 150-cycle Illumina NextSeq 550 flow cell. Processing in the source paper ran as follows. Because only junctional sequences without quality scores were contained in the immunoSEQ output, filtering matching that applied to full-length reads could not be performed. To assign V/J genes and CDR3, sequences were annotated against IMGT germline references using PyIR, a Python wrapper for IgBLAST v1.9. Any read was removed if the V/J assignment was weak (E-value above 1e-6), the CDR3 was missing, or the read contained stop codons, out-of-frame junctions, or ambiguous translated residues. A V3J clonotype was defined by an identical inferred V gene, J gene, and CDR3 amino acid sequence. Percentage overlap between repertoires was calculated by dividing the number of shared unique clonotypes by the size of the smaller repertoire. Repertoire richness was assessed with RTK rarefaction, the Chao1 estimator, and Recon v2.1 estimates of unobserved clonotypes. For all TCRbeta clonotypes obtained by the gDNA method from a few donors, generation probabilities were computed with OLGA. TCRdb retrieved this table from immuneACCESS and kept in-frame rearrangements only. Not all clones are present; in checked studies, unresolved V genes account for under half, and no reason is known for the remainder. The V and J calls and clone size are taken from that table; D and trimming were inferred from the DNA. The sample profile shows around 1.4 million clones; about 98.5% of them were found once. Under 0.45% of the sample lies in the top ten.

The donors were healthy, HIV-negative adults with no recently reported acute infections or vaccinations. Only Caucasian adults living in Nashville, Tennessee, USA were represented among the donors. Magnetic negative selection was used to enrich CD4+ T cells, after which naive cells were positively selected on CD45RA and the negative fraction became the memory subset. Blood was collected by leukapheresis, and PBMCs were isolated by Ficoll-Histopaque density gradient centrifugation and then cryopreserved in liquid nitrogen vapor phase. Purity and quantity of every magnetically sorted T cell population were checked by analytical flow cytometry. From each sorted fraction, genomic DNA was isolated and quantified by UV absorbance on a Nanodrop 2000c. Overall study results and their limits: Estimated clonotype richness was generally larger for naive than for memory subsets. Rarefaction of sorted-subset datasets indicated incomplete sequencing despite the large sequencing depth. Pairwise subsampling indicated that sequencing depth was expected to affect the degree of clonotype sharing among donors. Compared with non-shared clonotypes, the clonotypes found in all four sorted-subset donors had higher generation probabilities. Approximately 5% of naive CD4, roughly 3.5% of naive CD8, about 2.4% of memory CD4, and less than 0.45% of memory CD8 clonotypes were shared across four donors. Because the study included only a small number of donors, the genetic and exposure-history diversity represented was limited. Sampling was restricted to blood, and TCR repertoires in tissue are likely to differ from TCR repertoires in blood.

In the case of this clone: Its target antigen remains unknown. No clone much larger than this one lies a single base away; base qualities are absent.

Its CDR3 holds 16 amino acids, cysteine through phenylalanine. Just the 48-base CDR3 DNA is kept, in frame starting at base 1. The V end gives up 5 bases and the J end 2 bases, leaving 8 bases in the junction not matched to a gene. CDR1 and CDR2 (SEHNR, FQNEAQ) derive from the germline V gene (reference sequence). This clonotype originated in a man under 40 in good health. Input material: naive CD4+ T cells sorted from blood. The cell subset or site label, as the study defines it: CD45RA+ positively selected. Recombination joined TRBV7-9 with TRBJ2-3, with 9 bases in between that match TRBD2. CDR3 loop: CASSPRLADITDTQYF. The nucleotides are TGTGCCAGCAGCCCCCGACTAGCGGACATCACAGATACGCAGTATTTT.